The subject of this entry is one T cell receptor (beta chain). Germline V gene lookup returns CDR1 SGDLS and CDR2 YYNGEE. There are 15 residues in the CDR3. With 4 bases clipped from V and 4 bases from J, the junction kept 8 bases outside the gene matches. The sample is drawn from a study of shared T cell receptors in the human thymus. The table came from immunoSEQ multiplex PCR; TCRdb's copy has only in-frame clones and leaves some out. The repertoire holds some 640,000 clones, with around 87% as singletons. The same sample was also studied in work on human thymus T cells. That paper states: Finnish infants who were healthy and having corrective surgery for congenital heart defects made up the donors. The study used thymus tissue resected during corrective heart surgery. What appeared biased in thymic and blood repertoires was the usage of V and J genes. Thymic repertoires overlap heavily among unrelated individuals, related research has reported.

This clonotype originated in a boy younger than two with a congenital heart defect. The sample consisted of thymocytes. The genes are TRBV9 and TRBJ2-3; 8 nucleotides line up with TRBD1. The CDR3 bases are TGTGCCAGCAGCCCCAGGGTGACAGGGGCAGATACGCAGTATTTT. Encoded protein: CASSPRVTGADTQYF.